Below are 30 T cell receptor beta chains sequenced from a single sample in a study of long-term antiretroviral therapy in people with HIV. Survey-level immunoSEQ v3.0 assays were run. Clones were sequenced by immunoSEQ multiplex PCR, and TCRdb holds only the in-frame ones, with some missing. The sample shows 20,000 to 25,000 clones, approximately 80% of them seen only once. Specimen: unsorted PBMCs, collected 0.2 years after starting antiretroviral therapy. These receptors all stem from a woman in her 30s with HIV.

The chain combines TRBV9 with TRBJ2-3; no clear D gene. Trimming took off 1 base at V and 6 bases at J, with 9 bases between the two ends. This CDR3 has 13 residues. CDR1 SGDLS and CDR2 YYNGEE come from the germline V gene. The CDR3 spells CASSVPPVDTQYF. The CDR3 bases are TGTGCCAGCAGCGTACCTCCAGTGGATACGCAGTATTTT.

The rearrangement links TRBV6-1 to TRBJ2-1; D possibly corresponds to TRBD2 (6 bases). V dropped 3 bases and J dropped 0 bases, with 12 bases sitting between them. The CDR3 loop spans 16 amino acids. The germline gives CDR1 MNHNS, CDR2 SASEGT. This CDR3 is CASSEPTGSSYNEQFF. In DNA, the CDR3 is TGTGCCAGCAGTGAGCCGACCGGGAGCTCCTACAATGAGCAGTTCTTC.

This rearrangement joins TRBV29-1 to TRBJ2-1; 7 bases fit TRBD2. J lost 3 bases, V lost 0 bases, and 14 bases had no gene match. The CDR3 consists of 18 residues. Germline CDR1 SQVTM, CDR2 ANQGSEA. CDR3 in amino acids: CSVEDFYPSGANYNEQFF. The DNA of the CDR3 is TGCAGCGTTGAAGATTTCTATCCCAGCGGGGCAAACTACAATGAGCAGTTCTTC.

The chain links TRBV2 to TRBJ2-2, with D unclear. V lost 5 bases and J 8 bases, leaving 12 bases between the germline ends. CDR3 length equals 13 residues. From germline, CDR1 is SNHLY and CDR2 FYNNEI. This CDR3 is CASSQIREGELFF. The DNA of the CDR3 is TGTGCCAGCAGTCAAATAAGGGAAGGGGAGCTGTTTTTT.

The chain recombines TRBV7-7 with TRBJ2-2; D is undetermined. Germline assignment: CDR1 SSHAT and CDR2 FNYEAQ (reference sequence). The CDR3 extends over 11 amino acids. V dropped 10 bases and J dropped 5 bases, with 8 bases sitting between them. CDR3: CAIPGTGELFF. Here the CDR3 DNA reads TGTGCCATACCGGGTACCGGGGAGCTGTTTTTT.

The V and J genes are TRBV7-8 and TRBJ1-2; D is possibly TRBD1 (5 bases). Germline CDR1 and CDR2: SGHVS and FQNEAQ. Trimming cost V 3 bases and J 4 bases, with 9 bases left between them. This CDR3 is 13 amino acids long. The CDR3 nucleotides are TGTGCCAGCAGCTTCTGGACAACCTATGGCTACACCTTC. This translates into CASSFWTTYGYTF.

This clone was picked up one time. This sequence joins TRBV5-1 and TRBJ2-3; D perhaps matches TRBD2 (6 bases). The V gene's germline CDR1 is SGHRS and CDR2 YFSETQ. Trimming took 0 bases from V and 3 from J, leaving 11 bases between them. The CDR3 contains 15 residues. DNA of the CDR3: TGCGCCAGCAGCTTGGTAGGCGGGGAAACAGATACGCAGTATTTT. This codes for CASSLVGGETDTQYF. The variable domain in full, completed from reference TRBV5-1 and TRBJ2-3, reads KAGVTQTPRYLIKTRGQQVTLSCSPISGHRSVSWYQQTPGQGLQFLFEYFSETQRNKGNFPGRFSGRQFSNSRSEMNVSTLELGDSALYLCASSLVGGETDTQYFGPGTRLTVL.

This clone was seen more than once but under ten times. The chain couples TRBV18 to TRBJ2-7; no definite D call. This CDR3 is 14 amino acids long. Germline CDR1 reads KGHSH; CDR2 reads LQKENI. V was shortened by 3 bases and J by 1 base, with 10 bases between the two germline ends. CDR3 bases: TGTGCCAGCTCACCTCCAACGGATTCCTACGAGCAGTACTTC. Translating gives CASSPPTDSYEQYF. The full variable domain, in which reference TRBV18 and TRBJ2-7 provide the parts outside the CDR3, is NAGVMQNPRHLVRRRGQEARLRCSPMKGHSHVYWYRQLPEEGLKFMVYLQKENIIDESGMPKERFSAEFPKEGPSILRIQQVVRGDSAAYFCASSPPTDSYEQYFGPGTRLTVT.

For the CDR3, the DNA is TGTGCCAGCAGCCCCATAGGGGTATGGTTGGAGACCCAGTACTTC. Protein sequence: CASSPIGVWLETQYF. The rearrangement joins TRBV5-6 to TRBJ2-5; D perhaps matches TRBD1 (5 bases). The CDR3 covers 15 residues. Per the germline V gene, CDR1 is SGHDT and CDR2 is YYEEEE. The V end lost 4 bases, the J end lost 5 bases, and 18 bases lay between the germline ends.

This sequence joins TRBV7-9 and TRBJ2-1, with D possibly matching TRBD2 (5 bases). In germline, CDR1 is SEHNR, CDR2 FQNEAQ (reference sequence). The germline V and J ends were trimmed by 8 bases and 6 bases, with 11 bases remaining between them. This CDR3 is 12 amino acids long. The CDR3 DNA reads as TGTGCCAGCCTTTTCGCGGGCAATGAGCAGTTCTTC. Translating gives CASLFAGNEQFF.

V is TRBV25-1 and J is TRBJ1-2; maybe TRBD1 (5 bases). The germline V gene encodes CDR1 MGHDK and CDR2 SYGVNS. V gave up 3 bases and J gave up 8 bases, with 10 bases separating them. The CDR3 has 12 residues. The CDR3 DNA reads TGTGCCAGCAGTGAGGGGCTCACGGGCTACACCTTC. Protein sequence: CASSEGLTGYTF.

V and J are TRBV5-1 and TRBJ1-4; D is unresolved. V lost 8 bases, J lost 0 bases, and 11 bases lay in between. The germline V gene has CDR1 SGHRS and CDR2 YFSETQ. The CDR3 covers 14 residues. Written as DNA, the CDR3 is TGCGCCAGTCGGAAGGGAGCAACTAATGAAAAACTGTTTTTT. This gives the protein CASRKGATNEKLFF.

The rearrangement uses TRBV6-6 and TRBJ2-1; no definite D call. Germline V gene sequence: CDR1 MNHNY, CDR2 SVGAGI (reference sequence). This CDR3 region has 16 residues. V lost 7 bases and J lost 0, with 16 bases in between. CDR3 in DNA: TGTGCCAGCAACCCCCTGGACCTAAGCTCCTACAATGAGCAGTTCTTC. Translating it yields CASNPLDLSSYNEQFF.

This rearrangement joins TRBV15 to TRBJ1-2; D is uncertain. Trimming cost V 6 bases and J 2 bases, with 22 bases left between them. Germline CDR1 LNHNV, CDR2 YYDKDF (reference sequence). The CDR3 extends over 17 amino acids. The CDR3: CATRGNAARSINYGYTF. CDR3 DNA: TGTGCCACCAGGGGGAACGCAGCCCGATCGATCAACTATGGCTACACCTTC.

The table lists this clone with a count of one. This sequence joins TRBV4-1 and TRBJ1-2, with a possible D match to TRBD1 (5 bases). The germline CDR1 and CDR2 sequences are MGHRA and YSYEKL. The CDR3 runs 15 residues. V lost 1 base to trimming and J lost 0 bases, with 9 bases between them. CDR3 nucleotides: TGCGCCAGCAGCCAAGGCCGGGGGACTAACTATGGCTACACCTTC. It yields the protein CASSQGRGTNYGYTF.

The rearrangement uses TRBV28 and TRBJ2-5; TRBD1 matches 7 bases. The CDR3 is 15 amino acids. The V gene end was trimmed by 5 bases and the J gene end by 5 bases; junction bases not matched to a gene: 11. CDR1 is MDHEN and CDR2 is SYDVKM in the germline V gene. Here the CDR3 DNA reads TGTGCCAGCAGTCCCCACCCGACAGGGAAGGAGACCCAGTACTTC. Protein product: CASSPHPTGKETQYF.

The chain couples TRBV19 to TRBJ1-1; a weak D match, TRBD1 (6 bases). This CDR3 spans 14 amino acids. Germline V gives CDR1 LNHDA, CDR2 SQIVND (reference sequence). V gave up 5 bases and J gave up 1 base, with 11 bases separating them. The CDR3 is CASSARGTNTEAFF. In DNA, the CDR3 is TGTGCCAGTAGTGCCAGGGGAACGAACACTGAAGCTTTCTTT.

The chain uses TRBV7-8 and TRBJ2-7, with D tentatively TRBD1 (5 bases). Trimming took 5 bases from V and 5 from J, leaving 16 bases between them. Germline CDR1 SGHVS, CDR2 FQNEAQ. The CDR3 covers 14 residues. CDR3 amino acids: CASSIYLQGNEQYV. CDR3 DNA: TGTGCCAGCAGCATTTACCTCCAGGGAAACGAGCAGTACGTC.

The rearrangement uses TRBV29-1 and TRBJ2-6; 10 bases are shared with TRBD2. J lost 0 bases, V lost 0 bases, and 5 bases had no gene match. This CDR3 contains 18 residues. Germline-derived CDR1 and CDR2 are SQVTM and ANQGSEA. In DNA, the CDR3 is TGCAGCGTTGAAGAAAGGACTAGCGGTTTCTCTGGGGCCAACGTCCTGACTTTC. It codes for CSVEERTSGFSGANVLTF. The complete variable domain, with remaining parts taken from reference TRBV29-1 and TRBJ2-6, reads SAVISQKPSRDICQRGTSLTIQCQVDSQVTMMFWYRQQPGQSLTLIATANQGSEATYESGFVIDKFPISRPNLTFSTLTVSNMSPEDSSIYLCSVEERTSGFSGANVLTFGAGSRLTVL.

The chain links TRBV9 to TRBJ1-5; the match to TRBD1 covers 9 bases. CDR1 and CDR2 (germline): SGDLS, YYNGEE. The CDR3 loop spans 14 amino acids. With V trimmed by 4 bases and J by 5 bases, 4 bases remained unmatched. CDR3 DNA: TGTGCCAGCAGCACAGGACAGGGGTATCAGCCCCAGCATTTT. Translated, it gives CASSTGQGYQPQHF.

This CDR3 reads CASRETGGSGNTIYF. As DNA, the CDR3 is TGTGCCAGCAGGGAGACTGGGGGCTCTGGAAACACCATATATTTT. V and J are TRBV27 and TRBJ1-3, with D possibly being TRBD1 (5 bases). This CDR3 comprises 15 residues. V gave up 6 bases and J gave up 0 bases, with 12 bases separating them. CDR1 MNHEY and CDR2 SMNVEV come from the germline V gene (reference sequence).

The V call is TRBV18, the J call TRBJ1-6, with TRBD1 matching over 9 bases. This CDR3 has 15 amino acids. The germline gives CDR1 KGHSH, CDR2 LQKENI. V trimming: 0 bases; J trimming: 8 bases; junction bases outside the gene matches: 2. This CDR3 is CASSPPGQGYSPLHF. CDR3 nucleotide sequence: TGTGCCAGCTCACCACCTGGACAGGGGTATTCACCCCTCCACTTT. Combining the CDR3 with reference TRBV18 and TRBJ1-6 gives the whole variable domain NAGVMQNPRHLVRRRGQEARLRCSPMKGHSHVYWYRQLPEEGLKFMVYLQKENIIDESGMPKERFSAEFPKEGPSILRIQQVVRGDSAAYFCASSPPGQGYSPLHFGNGTRLTVT.

CDR3 in amino acids: CASGLVSGKPGPNEQFF. CDR3 coding DNA: TGTGCTAGTGGTTTGGTATCGGGGAAGCCGGGGCCCAATGAGCAGTTCTTC. The chain has TRBV12-5 and TRBJ2-1; the D gene could be TRBD1 or TRBD2 (5 bases each). This CDR3 is 17 amino acids long. Germline lookup yields CDR1 LGHNT and CDR2 FRNRAP. Deletions cut 0 bases from V and 6 bases from J, with 18 bases between.

This clone occurred a few times. This sequence joins TRBV5-1 and TRBJ1-5; no definite D call. This CDR3 contains 14 residues. Germline assignment: CDR1 SGHRS and CDR2 YFSETQ. V shed 2 bases and J shed 9 bases, with 15 bases lying between them. The CDR3 region has the DNA TGCGCCAGCAGCTTAGGGCAGTCAAACGCGCCCCAGCATTTT. Protein: CASSLGQSNAPQHF. The complete variable domain, with remaining parts taken from reference TRBV5-1 and TRBJ1-5, reads KAGVTQTPRYLIKTRGQQVTLSCSPISGHRSVSWYQQTPGQGLQFLFEYFSETQRNKGNFPGRFSGRQFSNSRSEMNVSTLELGDSALYLCASSLGQSNAPQHFGDGTRLSIL.

This clone was seen more than once but under ten times. This rearrangement joins TRBV25-1 to TRBJ2-7; D could derive from TRBD1 or TRBD2 (5 bases each). Looked up from germline, CDR1 is MGHDK and CDR2 is SYGVNS. This CDR3 region has 15 residues. V shed 2 bases and J shed 4 bases, with 15 bases lying between them. Written as DNA, the CDR3 is TGTGCCAGCAGTGAACCCTCGGGACCGCCGTACGAGCAGTACTTC. This codes for CASSEPSGPPYEQYF.

The DNA of the CDR3 is TGTGCCAGCAGTGGAGGGTTCACCGGGGAGCTGTTTTTT. Residues: CASSGGFTGELFF. The chain combines TRBV25-1 with TRBJ2-2; weak D call: TRBD2 (5 bases). V was cut by 4 bases and J by 4 bases, with 7 bases left in between. The V gene's germline CDR1 is MGHDK and CDR2 SYGVNS. This CDR3 contains 13 residues.

V and J are TRBV6-5 and TRBJ2-7; perhaps TRBD2 as D (6 bases). The V gene's germline CDR1 is MNHEY and CDR2 SVGAGI. V lost 8 bases to trimming and J lost 1 base, with 15 bases between them. The CDR3 has 14 amino acids. CDR3 protein: CASFRSGGSYEQYF. The CDR3 DNA follows: TGTGCCAGCTTTCGATCCGGGGGTTCCTACGAGCAGTACTTC.

This clone has a handful of counts. The chain links TRBV6-1 to TRBJ1-4; tentatively, D is TRBD1 (5 bases). Germline lookup yields CDR1 MNHNS and CDR2 SASEGT. Trimming took off 2 bases at V and 7 bases at J, with 11 bases between the two ends. CDR3 size: 14 residues. CDR3 sequence reads: CASSEMGEGEKLFF. CDR3 DNA: TGTGCCAGCAGTGAAATGGGGGAAGGTGAAAAACTGTTTTTT.

This clone was recorded a few times. The chain uses TRBV2 and TRBJ1-2, with D possibly being TRBD1 (6 bases). Germline V lookup: CDR1 SNHLY, CDR2 FYNNEI. The V gene lost 8 bases and the J gene lost 1 base, with 14 bases spanning the gap. The CDR3 is 14 amino acids. DNA of the CDR3: TGTGCCAGCTACGGGCCAGGGGATAACTATGGCTACACCTTC. Protein: CASYGPGDNYGYTF.

The chain links TRBV19 to TRBJ1-5, with TRBD1 matching over 7 bases. The trim removed 11 bases at V and 2 bases at J, leaving 6 bases unmatched. The CDR3 is 13 residues long. CDR1 and CDR2 from the germline V gene are LNHDA and SQIVND (reference sequence). The CDR3: CASRGEGNQPQHF. As DNA, the CDR3 is TGTGCCTCCAGGGGGGAGGGCAATCAGCCCCAGCATTTT.